One sample yielded the 32 T cell receptor beta chains listed below, sequenced in a study of patients and donors after allogeneic stem cell transplantation. TCRdb fed the RT-PCR reads into MiXCR, producing one record per CDR3 protein. The table has about a million distinct CDR3 sequences, approximately 19% seen once; the top ten hold 5.5% to 6.5%. What was sequenced was blood, either unsorted or a sorted T cell fraction (not recorded which). Source of these receptors: a human donor who was either an allogeneic HSCT recipient or a stem cell or donor lymphocyte infusion donor (not recorded which). It is not recorded whose cells these are; they may come from a transplant donor.

The chain is built from TRBV24-1 and TRBJ2-5; D is possibly TRBD1 (5 bases). The V end was cut by 6 bases, the J end by 5 bases, with 15 bases between. The CDR3 is 14 amino acids. CDR1 is KGHDR and CDR2 is SFDVKD in the germline V gene. The CDR3 DNA reads as TGTGCCACCAGTAGGGGTGGATTTCGGGAGACCCAGTACTTC. Amino acids: CATSRGGFRETQYF.

This clonotype was recorded many times. The gene calls are TRBV4-3 and TRBJ2-7; no reliable D call. V was shortened by 0 bases and J by 4 bases, with 7 bases between the two germline ends. Germline CDR1 and CDR2: LGHNA and YSLEER. The CDR3 consists of 13 residues. In DNA form, the CDR3 reads TGCGCCAGCAGCCAAGAGGGTTCATACGAGCAGTACTTC. This translates into CASSQEGSYEQYF.

This chain links TRBV7-9 with TRBJ2-1; a weak D match, TRBD2 (6 bases). The CDR3 is made up of 16 amino acids. V was clipped by 4 bases and J by 6 bases, with 19 bases between them. Germline CDR1 reads SEHNR; CDR2 reads FQNEAQ (reference sequence). CDR3 loop: CASSSASRGLTNEQFF. DNA of the CDR3: TGTGCCAGCAGCTCAGCCAGTCGGGGGTTAACCAATGAGCAGTTCTTC. Complete variable domain (other parts from reference TRBV7-9 and TRBJ2-1): DTGVSQNPRHKITKRGQNVTFRCDPISEHNRLYWYRQTLGQGPEFLTYFQNEAQLEKSRLLSDRFSAERPKGSFSTLEIQRTEQGDSAMYLCASSSASRGLTNEQFFGPGTRLTVL.

Only a few counts were recorded for this clonotype. The V gene is TRBV7-2, the J gene TRBJ2-2, with a tentative D call TRBD2 (7 bases). V dropped 5 bases and J dropped 7 bases, with 17 bases sitting between them. Germline V gene lookup returns CDR1 SGHTA and CDR2 FQGNSA. CDR3 length: 15 amino acids. CDR3 protein: CASSPPGGLHGELFF. In DNA form, the CDR3 reads TGTGCCAGCAGCCCACCGGGGGGCCTACACGGGGAGCTGTTTTTT.

This clonotype has a handful of counts. The chain recombines TRBV3-1 with TRBJ2-7; D not certain. V gave up 1 base and J gave up 1 base, with 17 bases separating them. Germline lookup yields CDR1 LGHDT and CDR2 YNNKEL (reference sequence). The CDR3 consists of 17 residues. The CDR3 reads CASSQARGEVLSYEQYF. The CDR3 DNA is TGTGCCAGCAGCCAAGCCCGCGGAGAGGTTCTTTCCTACGAGCAGTACTTC.

This clonotype was recorded at least ten times. This chain uses TRBV6-2 or TRBV6-3 with TRBJ2-3, with D tentatively TRBD2 (5 bases). V gave up 7 bases and J gave up 6 bases, with 8 bases separating them. Germline values: CDR1 MNHEY, CDR2 SVGEGT. The CDR3 loop spans 11 amino acids. The CDR3 DNA reads TGTGCCAGCACATCGGGGGATACGCAGTATTTT. This codes for CASTSGDTQYF.

This clonotype appeared a few times. The chain recombines TRBV3-1 with TRBJ2-7, with 7 nucleotides matching TRBD2. J was trimmed by 3 bases and V by 0 bases; bases with no gene match: 5. Germline CDR1 reads LGHDT; CDR2 reads YNNKEL (reference sequence). This CDR3 spans 15 amino acids. The CDR3 spells CASSQDRAGNYEQYF. The CDR3 DNA sequence: TGTGCCAGCAGCCAAGATAGAGCGGGGAACTACGAGCAGTACTTC.

The chain uses TRBV2 and TRBJ2-2, with TRBD1 identical over 7 bases. CDR3 length equals 14 residues. Trimming took 7 bases from V and 8 from J; bases not matched to a gene: 10. Germline CDR1 is SNHLY and CDR2 is FYNNEI. The CDR3 nucleotides read TGTGCCAGCACAGTGACAGGGATAACAGGGGAGCTGTTTTTT. Its translation is CASTVTGITGELFF.

This clonotype came up a few times. The J gene is TRBJ1-1, the V gene TRBV29-1; 10 nucleotides match TRBD1. Germline loops: CDR1 SQVTM, CDR2 ANQGSEA. CDR3 size: 13 residues. Losses at the gene ends were 7 bases for V and 2 bases for J; bases not matched to a gene: 4. The CDR3 here is CSGWDRGNTEAFF. CDR3 sequence (DNA): TGCAGCGGCTGGGACAGGGGAAACACTGAAGCTTTCTTT. The full variable domain, rest sourced from reference TRBV29-1 and TRBJ1-1, is SAVISQKPSRDICQRGTSLTIQCQVDSQVTMMFWYRQQPGQSLTLIATANQGSEATYESGFVIDKFPISRPNLTFSTLTVSNMSPEDSSIYLCSGWDRGNTEAFFGQGTRLTVV.

The gene calls are TRBV29-1 and TRBJ2-7; 8 bases agree with TRBD2. This CDR3 is built from 14 residues. CDR1 and CDR2 (germline): SQVTM, ANQGSEA. The trim removed 4 bases at V and 2 bases at J, leaving 7 bases unmatched. The chain's CDR3 is CSVGGAGETYEQYF. The CDR3 DNA follows: TGCAGCGTTGGGGGAGCGGGAGAAACCTACGAGCAGTACTTC.

This clonotype was counted only a few times. The chain couples TRBV29-1 to TRBJ2-7; 9 bases agree with TRBD1. The V and J ends lost 6 bases and 2 bases, in that order; junction bases with no gene match: 8. There are 14 residues in the CDR3. Germline CDR1 reads SQVTM; CDR2 reads ANQGSEA. This CDR3 reads CSVATGTGPYEQYF. The CDR3 DNA follows: TGCAGCGTAGCAACCGGGACAGGGCCCTACGAGCAGTACTTC.

V usage is TRBV6-5 and J usage is TRBJ1-1; 8 bases are a match to TRBD1. Germline values: CDR1 MNHEY, CDR2 SVGAGI. CDR3 length: 17 residues. V lost 2 bases, J lost 4 bases, and 12 bases stayed unmatched. In DNA, the CDR3 is TGTGCCAGCAGTTACCCTACAGGGGGTAGTTGGGGCACTGAAGCTTTCTTT. As protein: CASSYPTGGSWGTEAFF.

This clonotype occurred a few times. The chain carries TRBV3-1 and TRBJ2-2; D is uncertain. This CDR3 contains 14 residues. V was clipped by 7 bases and J by 5 bases, with 14 bases between them. Germline V CDR1 and CDR2: LGHDT, YNNKEL (reference sequence). In DNA, the CDR3 is TGTGCCAGCACCCCCCGCTCTAGGACCGGGGAGCTGTTTTTT. Its protein product is CASTPRSRTGELFF.

This clonotype turned up a few times. The V call is TRBV11-2, the J call TRBJ1-1, with D unclear. The CDR3 is 13 residues long. Germline lookup yields CDR1 SGHAT and CDR2 FQNNGV. V dropped 7 bases and J dropped 1 base, with 10 bases sitting between them. The CDR3 reads CASTGLGNTEAFF. The CDR3 nucleotides read TGTGCCAGCACCGGTCTGGGGAACACTGAAGCTTTCTTT.

The rearrangement uses TRBV20-1 and TRBJ2-7; TRBD1 is a possible D gene (6 bases). CDR1 and CDR2 from the germline V gene are DFQATT and SNEGSKA (reference sequence). V was pared by 5 bases and J by 0 bases, with 11 bases between. The CDR3 runs to 13 residues. This chain's CDR3 is CSAPDRTSYEQYF. For the CDR3, the DNA is TGCAGTGCTCCCGACAGGACCTCCTACGAGCAGTACTTC.

The chain joins TRBV7-6 to TRBJ2-7; 12 bases are a match to TRBD2. The CDR3 consists of 18 residues. Germline V gene sequence: CDR1 SGHVS, CDR2 FNYEAQ. J gave up 1 base and V 5 bases, and 12 bases lay outside the gene matches. The CDR3 region is CASSPGLAGTLDSYEQYF. CDR3 in DNA: TGTGCCAGCAGCCCTGGACTAGCGGGGACATTGGATTCCTACGAGCAGTACTTC.

Of note for this clonotype: Compared with germline, one end of the junction differs, possibly owing to a read error. This chain uses TRBV4-1 with TRBJ1-1; 8 bases fit TRBD1. Germline CDR1 and CDR2: MGHRA and YSYEKL. The CDR3 consists of 16 residues. In DNA, the CDR3 is TGCGCCAGCACCCAACCCTGGACAGGGAGAAACACTGAAGCTTTCTTT. Amino acids: CASTQPWTGRNTEAFF.

This clonotype showed up just a few times. The chain joins TRBV12-3 or TRBV12-4 to TRBJ1-2; D not resolved. The CDR3 extends over 13 amino acids. V was clipped by 1 base and J by 6 bases, with 9 bases between them. CDR3 protein: CASSLGTLHGYTF. The CDR3 region has the DNA TGTGCCAGCAGTTTAGGGACTCTCCATGGCTACACCTTC.

The gene calls are TRBV2 and TRBJ1-6; a possible D gene is TRBD1 (5 bases). This CDR3 has 15 amino acids. CDR1 is SNHLY and CDR2 is FYNNEI in the germline V gene. The ends were cut back, 4 bases at V and 7 bases at J, with 14 bases in the middle. The chain's CDR3 is CASSVWGSPNSPLHF. In DNA form, the CDR3 reads TGTGCCAGCAGTGTATGGGGGTCTCCCAATTCACCCCTCCACTTT.

This clonotype was found a few times. The chain joins TRBV5-6 to TRBJ2-5; D is unclear. The germline CDR1 and CDR2 sequences are SGHDT and YYEEEE. The CDR3 runs to 11 residues. Trimming pared 5 bases from V and 7 bases from J, leaving 9 bases between. As DNA, the CDR3 is TGTGCCAGCAGGTCCGTTGGGACCCAGTACTTC. Protein: CASRSVGTQYF. The variable domain in full, completed from reference TRBV5-6 and TRBJ2-5, reads DAGVTQSPTHLIKTRGQQVTLRCSPKSGHDTVSWYQQALGQGPQFIFQYYEEEERQRGNFPDRFSGHQFPNYSSELNVNALLLGDSALYLCASRSVGTQYFGPGTRLLVL.

This clonotype was seen many times. V usage is TRBV12-3 or TRBV12-4 and J usage is TRBJ2-7; 9 nucleotides agree with TRBD1. The CDR3 runs 14 residues. V was pared by 4 bases and J by 0 bases, with 1 base of the junction left unmatched. The chain's CDR3 is CASSSDRGSYEQYF. The CDR3 bases are TGTGCCAGCAGTTCGGACAGGGGCTCCTACGAGCAGTACTTC.

This chain joins TRBV24-1 and TRBJ2-3, with 7 nucleotides matching TRBD2. J gave up 0 bases and V 2 bases, and 7 bases lay outside the gene matches. This CDR3 has 17 amino acids. CDR1 is KGHDR and CDR2 is SFDVKD in the germline V gene. This chain's CDR3 is CATSDSGLAASTDTQYF. The CDR3, as DNA: TGTGCCACCAGTGATTCGGGGCTAGCGGCTAGCACAGATACGCAGTATTTT.

This clonotype was counted between two and nine times. The rearrangement links TRBV7-3 to TRBJ2-1, with 8 bases fitting TRBD1. The CDR3 has 16 amino acids. Trimming cost V 5 bases and J 6 bases; bases outside gene matches: 12. Germline assignment: CDR1 SGHTA and CDR2 FQGTGA. DNA for the CDR3: TGTGCCAGCAGCCGTAGGACAGGGAGCGCCTTCAATGAGCAGTTCTTC. This translates into CASSRRTGSAFNEQFF.

V is TRBV10-3 and J is TRBJ2-7; TRBD2 agrees at 7 bases. The germline gives CDR1 ENHRY, CDR2 SYGVKD. The CDR3 consists of 15 residues. The J segment lost 3 bases and the V segment lost 3 bases, leaving 8 bases of the junction unmatched. CDR3 residues: CAISDPGGIDYEQYF. Written as DNA, the CDR3 is TGTGCCATCAGTGACCCGGGGGGTATCGACTACGAGCAGTACTTC.

This clonotype has a count of ten or more. The chain links TRBV12-3 or TRBV12-4 to TRBJ1-1, with D tentatively TRBD1 (5 bases). The CDR3 covers 14 residues. The germline V and J ends were trimmed by 2 bases and 2 bases, with 9 bases remaining between them. The CDR3 DNA sequence: TGTGCCAGCAGTTTAAGGCAGGGTAACACTGAAGCTTTCTTT. This gives the protein CASSLRQGNTEAFF.

This clonotype was seen many times. The chain recombines TRBV5-1 with TRBJ1-1; D might be TRBD1 (5 bases). The CDR3 extends over 15 amino acids. CDR1 is SGHRS, CDR2 YFSETQ, per germline. V lost 0 bases and J lost 2, with 11 bases in between. This CDR3 is CASSLARQGNTEAFF. CDR3 coding DNA: TGCGCCAGCAGCTTGGCCCGGCAGGGAAACACTGAAGCTTTCTTT.

The V and J genes are TRBV29-1 and TRBJ2-5; D may correspond to TRBD1 or TRBD2 (6 bases each). Germline loops: CDR1 SQVTM, CDR2 ANQGSEA. The V and J ends lost 6 bases and 3 bases respectively, with 11 bases between them. The CDR3 is 12 amino acids. CDR3 coding DNA: TGCAGCGTAAGGGGGGAGGAAGAGACCCAGTACTTC. Translated, it gives CSVRGEEETQYF.

This chain uses TRBV10-3 with TRBJ2-7; 12 nucleotides match TRBD2. The CDR3 has 14 residues. After removal of 11 bases from V and 0 bases from J, the junction contained 5 bases not matched to a gene. Germline lookup yields CDR1 ENHRY and CDR2 SYGVKD. The CDR3 DNA follows: TGTGCCGTGGCTAGCGGGGGGGGCTCCTACGAGCAGTACTTC. This sequence encodes CAVASGGGSYEQYF.

This clonotype was counted at least ten times. The CDR3 region is CASSPGQGINQPQHF. CDR3 DNA: TGTGCCAGCAGCCCCGGACAGGGTATCAATCAGCCCCAGCATTTT. V is TRBV5-6 and J is TRBJ1-5; 8 bases fit TRBD1. J was trimmed by 3 bases and V by 4 bases; bases with no gene match: 6. CDR1 is SGHDT and CDR2 is YYEEEE in the germline V gene. The CDR3 consists of 15 residues.

This clonotype has a handful of counts. V usage is TRBV12-3 or TRBV12-4 and J usage is TRBJ2-1; 7 positions agree with TRBD2. Trimming cost V 3 bases and J 8 bases; bases outside gene matches: 1. The CDR3 contains 12 residues. Here the CDR3 DNA reads TGTGCCAGCAGTTTGACTAGCTATGAGCAGTTCTTC. Its translation: CASSLTSYEQFF.

This clonotype was seen a handful of times. The CDR3 DNA follows: TGTGCCAGCAGTTACGAGCTCGGGAGGTCGAAAGAGACCCAGTACTTC. Its translation is CASSYELGRSKETQYF. This chain links TRBV6-5 with TRBJ2-5; 7 bases line up with TRBD2. CDR1 and CDR2 (germline): MNHEY, SVGAGI. J gave up 3 bases and V 2 bases, and 9 bases lay outside the gene matches. The CDR3 covers 16 residues.

Ten or more counts support this clonotype. The chain combines TRBV12-3 or TRBV12-4 with TRBJ2-1; D unresolved. Trimming took 6 bases from V and 6 from J, leaving 9 bases between them. This CDR3 spans 12 amino acids. CDR3 sequence (DNA): TGTGCCAGCAGCCGACCTGGCAATGAGCAGTTCTTC. Translated: CASSRPGNEQFF.